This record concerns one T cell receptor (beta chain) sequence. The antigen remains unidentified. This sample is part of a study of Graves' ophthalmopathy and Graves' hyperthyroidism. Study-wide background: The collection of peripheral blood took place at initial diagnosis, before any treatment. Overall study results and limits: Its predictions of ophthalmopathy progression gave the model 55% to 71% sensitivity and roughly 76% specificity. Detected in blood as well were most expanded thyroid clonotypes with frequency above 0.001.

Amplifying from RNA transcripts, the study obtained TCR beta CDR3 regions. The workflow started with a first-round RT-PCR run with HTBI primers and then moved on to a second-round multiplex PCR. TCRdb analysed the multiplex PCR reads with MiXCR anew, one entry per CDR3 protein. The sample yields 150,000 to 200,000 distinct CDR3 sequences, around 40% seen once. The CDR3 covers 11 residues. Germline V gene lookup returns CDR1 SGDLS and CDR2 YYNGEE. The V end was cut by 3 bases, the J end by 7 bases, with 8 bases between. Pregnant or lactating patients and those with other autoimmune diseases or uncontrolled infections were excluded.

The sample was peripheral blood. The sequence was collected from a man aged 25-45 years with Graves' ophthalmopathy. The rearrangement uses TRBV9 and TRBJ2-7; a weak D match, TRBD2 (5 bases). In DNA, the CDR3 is TGTGCCAGCAGCGCGGGAACAGAGCAGTACTTC. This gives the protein CASSAGTEQYF.